The 14 T cell receptor beta chains below come from one sample, sequenced in a study of graft-versus-host responses after intestinal transplantation. Repertoires were generated with immunoSEQ multiplex PCR, while TCRdb's copy carries only in-frame clones and drops some. Of roughly 96,000 clones in the sample, roughly 91% were seen once. These TCRs are of unknown antigen specificity. The sample here was unstimulated CD8+ T cells sorted from spleen or lymph node cells, taken before intestinal transplant. The receptors originated from a human donor who received an intestinal transplant.

The gene calls are TRBV5-5 and TRBJ2-7; D is perhaps TRBD1 (5 bases). In germline, CDR1 is SGHKS, CDR2 YYEKEE (reference sequence). V was clipped by 0 bases and J by 1 base, with 11 bases between them. The CDR3 contains 15 residues. CDR3 in amino acids: CASSLGLGESYEQYF. CDR3 coding DNA: TGTGCCAGCAGCTTGGGCTTAGGGGAATCCTACGAGCAGTACTTC.

This chain uses TRBV4-1 with TRBJ2-3; 7 nucleotides match TRBD2. Germline V gene lookup returns CDR1 MGHRA and CDR2 YSYEKL. Trimming removed 0 bases from V and 11 bases from J; junction bases left unmatched: 11. This CDR3 contains 15 residues. In DNA form, the CDR3 reads TGCGCCAGCAGCCAAGATTGGGGGGAGGGCCGCGGGCAGTATTTT. It is translated as CASSQDWGEGRGQYF.

The table lists this clone with a count of one. J is TRBJ1-4 and V is TRBV6-6; no definite D call. Germline CDR1 and CDR2: MNHNY and SVGAGI (reference sequence). The CDR3 runs to 14 residues. V shed 2 bases and J shed 2 bases, with 6 bases lying between them. The CDR3 protein is CASSYPGTNEKLFF. In DNA form, the CDR3 reads TGTGCCAGCAGTTACCCGGGGACTAATGAAAAACTGTTTTTT.

This rearrangement joins TRBV11-2 to TRBJ2-7, with TRBD1 matching 10 bases. The CDR3 sequence is 14 residues long. From germline, CDR1 is SGHAT and CDR2 FQNNGV. Losses at the gene ends were 4 bases for V and 1 base for J; bases not matched to a gene: 1. CDR3 sequence: CASSSGQGSYEQYF. The CDR3 nucleotides are TGTGCCAGCAGCTCGGGACAGGGGTCCTACGAGCAGTACTTC. The full variable domain, completed using reference TRBV11-2 and TRBJ2-7, is EAGVAQSPRYKIIEKRQSVAFWCNPISGHATLYWYQQILGQGPKLLIQFQNNGVVDDSQLPKDRFSAERLKGVDSTLKIQPAKLEDSAVYLCASSSGQGSYEQYFGPGTRLTVT.

This chain uses TRBV5-4 with TRBJ2-1; 9 nucleotides match TRBD1. The CDR3 sequence is 14 residues long. V trimming: 5 bases; J trimming: 0 bases; junction bases outside the gene matches: 0. Germline CDR1 SGHNT, CDR2 YYREEE (reference sequence). The CDR3 protein is CASRTGGSYNEQFF. Written as DNA, the CDR3 is TGTGCCAGCAGGACAGGGGGCTCCTACAATGAGCAGTTCTTC.

This sequence joins TRBV27 and TRBJ1-3; the match to TRBD1 covers 8 bases. The germline V gene encodes CDR1 MNHEY and CDR2 SMNVEV (reference sequence). The CDR3 contains 15 residues. Unmatched junction bases numbered 3, after V lost 5 bases and J lost 0 bases. CDR3 bases: TGTGCCAGCAGTACAGGGGGTTCCTCTGGAAACACCATATATTTT. As protein: CASSTGGSSGNTIYF.

The J gene is TRBJ2-1, the V gene TRBV27; 10 bases line up with TRBD2. Trimming removed 6 bases from V and 6 bases from J; junction bases left unmatched: 8. The CDR3 consists of 15 residues. In germline, CDR1 is MNHEY, CDR2 SMNVEV (reference sequence). In DNA, the CDR3 is TGTGCCAGCAGCCCCAGCGGGGGGGGGTTCAATGAGCAGTTCTTC. Translated: CASSPSGGGFNEQFF.

This clone was seen only once. The V gene is TRBV6-6, the J gene TRBJ2-1; a weak D match, TRBD2 (5 bases). The CDR3 sequence is 16 residues long. Germline CDR1 is MNHNY and CDR2 is SVGAGI (reference sequence). The V end was cut by 6 bases, the J end by 4 bases, with 19 bases between. The CDR3 loop reads CASSSEGGWRYNEQFF. The CDR3 bases are TGTGCCAGCAGCTCCGAGGGCGGGTGGAGGTACAATGAGCAGTTCTTC.

The chain's CDR3 is CASSGGGGSEAFF. CDR3 in DNA: TGTGCCAGTAGTGGGGGGGGAGGAAGTGAAGCTTTCTTT. The chain is built from TRBV19 and TRBJ1-1; maybe TRBD1 (5 bases). Trimming stripped 5 bases from V and 7 bases from J, with 14 bases between. The CDR3 extends over 13 amino acids. Germline V gives CDR1 LNHDA, CDR2 SQIVND (reference sequence).

The chain combines TRBV5-1 with TRBJ2-7, with 9 bases lining up with TRBD2. V trimming: 5 bases; J trimming: 5 bases; junction bases outside the gene matches: 8. The CDR3 is 14 amino acids. The germline V gene encodes CDR1 SGHRS and CDR2 YFSETQ. The CDR3 DNA follows: TGCGCCAGCAGTCGCGGGGGGGCTTTCCACGAGCAGTACTTC. It encodes CASSRGGAFHEQYF.

This chain uses TRBV7-9 with TRBJ1-2; 8 bases fit TRBD1. Germline assignment: CDR1 SEHNR and CDR2 FQNEAQ (reference sequence). V was pared by 1 base and J by 2 bases, with 6 bases of the junction left unmatched. This CDR3 has 16 amino acids. This chain's CDR3 is CASSLGAGQGNYGYTF. The CDR3 DNA sequence: TGTGCCAGCAGCTTAGGAGCCGGACAGGGAAACTATGGCTACACCTTC.

This chain links TRBV7-9 with TRBJ1-2, with D possibly TRBD1 on 5 matching bases. The CDR3 totals 13 residues. The V and J ends lost 1 base and 6 bases respectively, with 9 bases between them. Germline V gene lookup returns CDR1 SEHNR and CDR2 FQNEAQ (reference sequence). This chain's CDR3 is CASSLGTRNGYTF. The CDR3 DNA reads TGTGCCAGCAGCTTAGGGACACGGAATGGCTACACCTTC. Full variable domain (remainder filled in from reference TRBV7-9 and TRBJ1-2): DTGVSQNPRHKITKRGQNVTFRCDPISEHNRLYWYRQTLGQGPEFLTYFQNEAQLEKSRLLSDRFSAERPKGSFSTLEIQRTEQGDSAMYLCASSLGTRNGYTFGSGTRLTVV.

The chain is built from TRBV18 and TRBJ2-1; 10 bases line up with TRBD2. From germline, CDR1 is KGHSH and CDR2 LQKENI. The V and J ends lost 5 bases and 6 bases, in that order; junction bases with no gene match: 7. This CDR3 is built from 15 residues. CDR3 amino acids: CASSASGGAVNEQFF. The CDR3 region has the DNA TGTGCCAGCTCAGCAAGCGGGGGGGCGGTCAATGAGCAGTTCTTC.

The V gene is TRBV5-1, the J gene TRBJ2-1; 8 bases match TRBD2. The ends lost 1 base at V and 4 bases at J; junction bases unmatched: 4. Looked up from germline, CDR1 is SGHRS and CDR2 is YFSETQ. This CDR3 has 15 residues. The CDR3 DNA is TGCGCCAGCAGCTTGATCGAGCGGGGGTACAATGAGCAGTTCTTC. It yields the protein CASSLIERGYNEQFF.